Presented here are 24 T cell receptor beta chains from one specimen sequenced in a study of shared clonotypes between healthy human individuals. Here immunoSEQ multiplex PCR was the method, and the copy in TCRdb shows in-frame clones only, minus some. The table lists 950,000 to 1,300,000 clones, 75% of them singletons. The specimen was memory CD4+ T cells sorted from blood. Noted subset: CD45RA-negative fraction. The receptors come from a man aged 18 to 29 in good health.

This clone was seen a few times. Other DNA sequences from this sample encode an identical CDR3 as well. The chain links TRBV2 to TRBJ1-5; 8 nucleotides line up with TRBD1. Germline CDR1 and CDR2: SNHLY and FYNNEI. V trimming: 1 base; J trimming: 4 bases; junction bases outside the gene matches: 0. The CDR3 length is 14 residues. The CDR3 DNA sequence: TGTGCCAGCAGTGAAGGACAGGGGAATCAGCCCCAGCATTTT. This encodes CASSEGQGNQPQHF. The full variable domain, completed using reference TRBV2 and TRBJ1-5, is EPEVTQTPSHQVTQMGQEVILRCVPISNHLYFYWYRQILGQKVEFLVSFYNNEISEKSEIFDDQFSVERPDGSNFTLKIRSTKLEDSAMYFCASSEGQGNQPQHFGDGTRLSIL.

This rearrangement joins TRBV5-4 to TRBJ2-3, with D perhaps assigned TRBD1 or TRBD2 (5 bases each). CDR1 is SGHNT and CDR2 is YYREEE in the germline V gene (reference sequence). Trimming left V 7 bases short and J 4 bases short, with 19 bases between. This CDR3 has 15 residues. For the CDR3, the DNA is TGTGCCAGCCGGTCGGGGCAGACTGCCCCAGATACGCAGTATTTT. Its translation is CASRSGQTAPDTQYF.

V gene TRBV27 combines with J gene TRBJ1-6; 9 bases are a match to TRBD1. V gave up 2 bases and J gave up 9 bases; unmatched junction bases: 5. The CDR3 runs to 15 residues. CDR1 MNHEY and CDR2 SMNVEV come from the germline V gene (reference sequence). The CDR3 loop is CASSLAGQGLSPLHF. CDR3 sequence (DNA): TGTGCCAGCAGTTTAGCGGGACAGGGACTTTCACCCCTCCACTTT.

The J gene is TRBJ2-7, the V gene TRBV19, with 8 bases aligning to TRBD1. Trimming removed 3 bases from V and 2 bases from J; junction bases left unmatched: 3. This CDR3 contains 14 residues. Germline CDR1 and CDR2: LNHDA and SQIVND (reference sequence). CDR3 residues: CASSMDRATYEQYF. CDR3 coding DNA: TGTGCCAGTAGTATGGACAGGGCAACCTACGAGCAGTACTTC.

The CDR3 DNA reads TGTGCCAGCAGCTACGACTGGACAGATACGCAGTATTTT. It yields the protein CASSYDWTDTQYF. The gene calls are TRBV7-2 and TRBJ2-3; no clear D gene. CDR3 length equals 13 residues. Looked up from germline, CDR1 is SGHTA and CDR2 is FQGNSA. The V gene lost 4 bases and the J gene lost 3 bases, with 8 bases spanning the gap.

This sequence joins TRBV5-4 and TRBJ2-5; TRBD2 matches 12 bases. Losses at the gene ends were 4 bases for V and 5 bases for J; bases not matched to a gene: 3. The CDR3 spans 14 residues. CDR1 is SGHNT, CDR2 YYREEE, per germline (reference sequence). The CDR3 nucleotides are TGTGCCAGCAGCGTTACTAGCGGGGGGGAGACCCAGTACTTC. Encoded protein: CASSVTSGGETQYF.

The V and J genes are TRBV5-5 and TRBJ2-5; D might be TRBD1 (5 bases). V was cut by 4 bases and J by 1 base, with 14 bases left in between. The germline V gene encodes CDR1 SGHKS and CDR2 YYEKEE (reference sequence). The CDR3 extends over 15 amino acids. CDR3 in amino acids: CASSHWGSTQETQYF. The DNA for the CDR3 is TGTGCCAGCAGCCACTGGGGCAGTACCCAAGAGACCCAGTACTTC.

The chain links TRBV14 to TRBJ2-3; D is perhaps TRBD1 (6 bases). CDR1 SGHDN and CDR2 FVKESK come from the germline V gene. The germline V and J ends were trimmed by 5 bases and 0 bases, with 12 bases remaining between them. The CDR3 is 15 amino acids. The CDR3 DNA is TGTGCCAGCAGCAGTCAGGGGCCTAGCACAGATACGCAGTATTTT. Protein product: CASSSQGPSTDTQYF.

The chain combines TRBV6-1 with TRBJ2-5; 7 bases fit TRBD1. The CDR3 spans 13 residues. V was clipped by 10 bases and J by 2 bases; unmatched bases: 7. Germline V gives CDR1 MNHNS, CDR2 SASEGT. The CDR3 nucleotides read TGTGCCATCCGAGACAGGGCGCAAGAGACCCAGTACTTC. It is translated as CAIRDRAQETQYF.

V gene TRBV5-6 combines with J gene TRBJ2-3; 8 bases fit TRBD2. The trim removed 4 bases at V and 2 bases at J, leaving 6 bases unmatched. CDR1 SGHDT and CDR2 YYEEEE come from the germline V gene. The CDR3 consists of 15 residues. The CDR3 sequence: CASSPGGRNTDTQYF. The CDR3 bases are TGTGCCAGCAGCCCGGGGGGGCGTAACACAGATACGCAGTATTTT.

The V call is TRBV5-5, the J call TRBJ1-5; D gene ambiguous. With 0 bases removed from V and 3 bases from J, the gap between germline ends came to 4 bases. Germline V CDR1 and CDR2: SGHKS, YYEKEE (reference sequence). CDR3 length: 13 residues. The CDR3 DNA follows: TGTGCCAGCAGCTTGGAAGACAATCAGCCCCAGCATTTT. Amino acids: CASSLEDNQPQHF.

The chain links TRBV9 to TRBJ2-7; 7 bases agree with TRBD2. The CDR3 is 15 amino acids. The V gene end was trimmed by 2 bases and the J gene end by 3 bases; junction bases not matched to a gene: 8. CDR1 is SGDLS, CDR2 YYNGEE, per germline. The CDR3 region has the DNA TGTGCCAGCAGCGTCGGACTAGATCAAGGCTACGAGCAGTACTTC. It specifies CASSVGLDQGYEQYF.

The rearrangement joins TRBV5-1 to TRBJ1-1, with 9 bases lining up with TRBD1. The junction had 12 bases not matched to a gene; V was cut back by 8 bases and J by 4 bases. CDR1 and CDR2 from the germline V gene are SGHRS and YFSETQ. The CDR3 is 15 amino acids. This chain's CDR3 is CASGTGSTSGTEAFF. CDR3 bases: TGCGCCAGTGGGACAGGGAGTACATCGGGCACTGAAGCTTTCTTT.

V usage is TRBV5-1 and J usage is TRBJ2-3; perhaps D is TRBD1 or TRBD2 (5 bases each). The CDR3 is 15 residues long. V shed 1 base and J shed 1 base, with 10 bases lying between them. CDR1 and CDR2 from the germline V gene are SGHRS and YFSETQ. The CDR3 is CASSLTGQGTDTQYF. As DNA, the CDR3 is TGCGCCAGCAGCTTGACGGGGCAGGGCACAGATACGCAGTATTTT.

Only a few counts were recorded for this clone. The CDR3 reads CASSFDPGLAGSSYEQYF. The CDR3 coding sequence is TGTGCCAGCAGCTTTGACCCGGGACTAGCGGGAAGCTCCTACGAGCAGTACTTC. The chain has TRBV7-9 and TRBJ2-7; 13 bases fit TRBD2. The J segment lost 0 bases and the V segment lost 3 bases, leaving 8 bases of the junction unmatched. This CDR3 is 18 amino acids long. Per germline, CDR1 SEHNR and CDR2 FQNEAQ (reference sequence).

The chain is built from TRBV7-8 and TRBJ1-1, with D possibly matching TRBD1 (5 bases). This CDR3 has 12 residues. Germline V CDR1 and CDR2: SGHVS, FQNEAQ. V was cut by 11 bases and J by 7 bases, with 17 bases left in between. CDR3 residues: CASGGLGNEAFF. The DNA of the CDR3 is TGTGCCTCCGGGGGTTTGGGGAATGAAGCTTTCTTT.

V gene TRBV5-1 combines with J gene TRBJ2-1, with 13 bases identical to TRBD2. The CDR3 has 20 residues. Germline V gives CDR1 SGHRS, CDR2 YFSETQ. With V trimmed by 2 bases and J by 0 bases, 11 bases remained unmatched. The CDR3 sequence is CASSLLGGTSGVSSYNEQFF. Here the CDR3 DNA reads TGCGCCAGCAGCTTACTGGGAGGGACTAGCGGGGTTAGCTCCTACAATGAGCAGTTCTTC.

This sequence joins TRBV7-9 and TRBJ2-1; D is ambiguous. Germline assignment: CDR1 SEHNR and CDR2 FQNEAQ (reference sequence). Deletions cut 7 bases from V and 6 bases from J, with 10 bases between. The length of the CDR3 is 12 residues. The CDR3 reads CASTSVGNEQFF. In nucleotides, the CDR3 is TGTGCCAGCACTTCAGTAGGCAATGAGCAGTTCTTC.

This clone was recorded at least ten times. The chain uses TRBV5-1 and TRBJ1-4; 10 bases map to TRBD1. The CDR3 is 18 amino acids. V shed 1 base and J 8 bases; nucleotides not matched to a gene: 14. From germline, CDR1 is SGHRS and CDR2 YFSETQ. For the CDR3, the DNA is TGCGCCAGCAGCTTGAGGGACAGGGGAGCGAGTGGGGGCGAAAAACTGTTTTTT. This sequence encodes CASSLRDRGASGGEKLFF.

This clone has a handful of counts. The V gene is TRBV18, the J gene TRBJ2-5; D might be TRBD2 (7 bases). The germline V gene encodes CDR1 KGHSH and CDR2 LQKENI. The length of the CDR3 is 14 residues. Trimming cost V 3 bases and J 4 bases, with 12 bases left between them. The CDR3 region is CASSPLGGRETQYF. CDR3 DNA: TGTGCCAGCTCACCTCTGGGGGGGCGAGAGACCCAGTACTTC.

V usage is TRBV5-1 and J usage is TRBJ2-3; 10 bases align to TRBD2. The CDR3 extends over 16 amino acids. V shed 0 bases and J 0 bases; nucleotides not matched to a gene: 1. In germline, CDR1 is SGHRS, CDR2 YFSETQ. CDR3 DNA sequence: TGCGCCAGCAGCTTGGTAGCGGGAGGTAGCACAGATACGCAGTATTTT. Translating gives CASSLVAGGSTDTQYF. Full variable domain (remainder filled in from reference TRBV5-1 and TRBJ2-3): KAGVTQTPRYLIKTRGQQVTLSCSPISGHRSVSWYQQTPGQGLQFLFEYFSETQRNKGNFPGRFSGRQFSNSRSEMNVSTLELGDSALYLCASSLVAGGSTDTQYFGPGTRLTVL.

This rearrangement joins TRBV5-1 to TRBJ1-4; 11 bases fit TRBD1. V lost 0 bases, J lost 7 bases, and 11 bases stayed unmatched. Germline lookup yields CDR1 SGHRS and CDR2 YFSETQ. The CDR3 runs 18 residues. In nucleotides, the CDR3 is TGCGCCAGCAGCTTGGAGGGGACAGGGGGGCGAGAGAGTGAAAAACTGTTTTTT. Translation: CASSLEGTGGRESEKLFF.

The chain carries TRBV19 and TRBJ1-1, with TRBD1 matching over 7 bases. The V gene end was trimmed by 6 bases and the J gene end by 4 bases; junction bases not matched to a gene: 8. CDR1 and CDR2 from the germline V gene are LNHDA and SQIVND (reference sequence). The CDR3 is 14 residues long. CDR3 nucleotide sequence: TGTGCCAGTAGGGTAGGGGGCGGGGGCACTGAAGCTTTCTTT. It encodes CASRVGGGGTEAFF.

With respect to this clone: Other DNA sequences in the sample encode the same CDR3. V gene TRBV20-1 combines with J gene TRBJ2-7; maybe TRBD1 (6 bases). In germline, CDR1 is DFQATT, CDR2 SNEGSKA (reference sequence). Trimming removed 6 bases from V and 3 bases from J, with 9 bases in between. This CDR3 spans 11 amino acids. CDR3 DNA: TGCAGTGCCAAGGACAGCTACGAGCAGTACTTC. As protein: CSAKDSYEQYF.